This T cell receptor (beta chain) was sequenced for a study of blood T cell repertoires in COVID-19. Study at large: Sources were T cells, B-cell-depleted T cells, or PBMCs; the material itself was cDNA or gDNA.

The CDR3 length is 15 residues. V was clipped by 5 bases and J by 0 bases, with 13 bases between them. The germline V gene encodes CDR1 MNHEY and CDR2 SMNVEV (reference sequence). In the source study's methods: By means of reference gene primer amplification, nucleated cell counts were estimated. TCRdb's copy holds only in-frame clones and misses some; the assay was immunoSEQ multiplex PCR. That table furnishes V, J and clone size, whereas the DNA furnished D and trimming. This table holds around 100,000 clones, 80% to 90% found once. This receptor was identified in a woman aged 45-65 years who had recovered from COVID-19. This chain joins TRBV27 and TRBJ1-1, with D maybe TRBD1 (5 bases). Source material: PBMCs or T cells enriched from blood (not recorded which). The CDR3 protein is CASSRGYSVNTEAFF. The CDR3 DNA reads TGTGCCAGCAGTAGGGGTTACTCGGTGAACACTGAAGCTTTCTTT.